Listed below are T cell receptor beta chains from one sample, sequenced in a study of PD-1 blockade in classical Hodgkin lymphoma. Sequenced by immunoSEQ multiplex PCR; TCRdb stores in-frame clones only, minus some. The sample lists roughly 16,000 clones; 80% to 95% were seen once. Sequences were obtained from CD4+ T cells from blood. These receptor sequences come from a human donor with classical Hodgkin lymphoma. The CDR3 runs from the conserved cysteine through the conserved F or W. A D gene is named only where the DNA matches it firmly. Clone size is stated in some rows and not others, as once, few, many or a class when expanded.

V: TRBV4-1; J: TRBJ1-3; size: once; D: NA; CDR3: CASSQVDFFSGNTIYF; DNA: TGCGCCAGCAGCCAAGTAGACTTCTTTTCTGGAAACACCATATATTTT
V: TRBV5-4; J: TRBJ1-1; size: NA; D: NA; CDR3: CASSFQLSPMNTEAFF; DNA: TGTGCCAGCAGCTTCCAGCTTTCTCCAATGAACACTGAAGCTTTCTTT
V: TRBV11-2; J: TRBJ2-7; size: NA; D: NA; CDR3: CASSLERVWEQYF; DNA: TGTGCCAGCAGCTTAGAGAGAGTGTGGGAGCAGTACTTC
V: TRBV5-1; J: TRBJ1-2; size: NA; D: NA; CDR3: CASAQGTNYGYTF; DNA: TGCGCCAGCGCACAGGGCACTAACTATGGCTACACCTTC
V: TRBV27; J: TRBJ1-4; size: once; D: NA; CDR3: CASSLWRGTATNEKLFF; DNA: TGTGCCAGCAGTTTATGGCGAGGAACTGCAACTAATGAAAAACTGTTTTTT
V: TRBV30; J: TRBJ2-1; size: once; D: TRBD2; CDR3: CAWSTIPGRLAEQFF; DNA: TGTGCCTGGAGTACGATCCCGGGAAGACTAGCCGAGCAGTTCTTC
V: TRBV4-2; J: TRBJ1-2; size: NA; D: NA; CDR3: CASSQGTLIF; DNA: TGTGCCAGCAGCCAAGGGACACTTATATTC
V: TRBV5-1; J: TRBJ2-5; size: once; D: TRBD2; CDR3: CASSPGGGQGTQYF; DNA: TGCGCCAGCAGCCCCGGCGGGGGGCAGGGGACCCAGTACTTC
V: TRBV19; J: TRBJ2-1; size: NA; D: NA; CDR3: CASSKRRDNEQFF; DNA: TGTGCCAGTAGTAAACGGAGGGACAATGAGCAGTTCTTC
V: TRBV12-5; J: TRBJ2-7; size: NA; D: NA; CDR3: CASGLVENEQYF; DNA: TGTGCTAGTGGTTTGGTGGAAAACGAGCAGTACTTC
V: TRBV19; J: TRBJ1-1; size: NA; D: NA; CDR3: CASSIVLRTEAFF; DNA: TGTGCCAGTAGTATAGTCTTGCGCACTGAAGCTTTCTTT
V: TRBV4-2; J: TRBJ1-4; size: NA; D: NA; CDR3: CASSQGQNEKLFF; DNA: TGTGCCAGCAGCCAAGGGCAAAATGAAAAACTGTTTTTT
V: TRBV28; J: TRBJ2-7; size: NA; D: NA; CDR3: CASSLLGQSYEQYF; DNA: TGTGCCAGCAGTTTATTGGGGCAGTCCTACGAGCAGTACTTC
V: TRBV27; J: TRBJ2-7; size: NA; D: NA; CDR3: CASRRGGKAAYEQYF; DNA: TGTGCCAGCAGGAGAGGGGGAAAAGCTGCCTACGAGCAGTACTTC
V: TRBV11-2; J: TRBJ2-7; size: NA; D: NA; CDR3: CASSWGLSGVYEQYF; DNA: TGTGCCAGCAGCTGGGGACTCTCGGGTGTCTACGAGCAGTACTTC
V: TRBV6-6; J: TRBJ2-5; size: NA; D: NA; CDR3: CASKRGSQETQYF; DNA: TGTGCCAGCAAACGGGGGTCCCAAGAGACCCAGTACTTC
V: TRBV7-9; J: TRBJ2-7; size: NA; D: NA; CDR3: CASSRQAPYEQYF; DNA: TGTGCCAGCAGCCGACAGGCCCCCTACGAGCAGTACTTC
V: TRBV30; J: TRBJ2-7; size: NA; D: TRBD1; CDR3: CAWSRRGQGVLEQYF; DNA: TGTGCCTGGAGCCGACGGGGACAGGGAGTACTCGAGCAGTACTTC
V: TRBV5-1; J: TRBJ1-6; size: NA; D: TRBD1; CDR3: CASSSGVSGTASPLHF; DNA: TGCGCCAGCAGCTCCGGAGTAAGTGGGACAGCTTCACCCCTCCACTTT
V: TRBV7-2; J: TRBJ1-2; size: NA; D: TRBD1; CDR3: CASSLGQGAGYTF; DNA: TGTGCCAGCAGCTTAGGGCAGGGGGCTGGCTACACCTTC
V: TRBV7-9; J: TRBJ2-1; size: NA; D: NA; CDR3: CASSLGGGQEQFF; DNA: TGTGCCAGCAGCTTAGGAGGGGGGCAGGAGCAGTTCTTC
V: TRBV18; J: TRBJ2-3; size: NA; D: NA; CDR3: CASSPPNTPDTQYF; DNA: TGTGCCAGCTCACCACCTAACACACCAGATACGCAGTATTTT
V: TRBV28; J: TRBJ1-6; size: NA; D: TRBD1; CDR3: CASSFGTGGINSPLHF; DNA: TGTGCCAGCAGTTTCGGGACAGGGGGGATCAATTCACCCCTCCACTTT
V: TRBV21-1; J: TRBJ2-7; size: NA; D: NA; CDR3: CASSLTGGRGWEQYF; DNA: TGTGCCAGCAGCCTCACAGGTGGCAGGGGATGGGAGCAGTACTTC
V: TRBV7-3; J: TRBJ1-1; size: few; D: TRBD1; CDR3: CASTGQGNTEAFF; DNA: TGTGCCAGCACGGGACAGGGGAACACTGAAGCTTTCTTT
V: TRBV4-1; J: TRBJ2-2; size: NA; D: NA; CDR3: CASSQESLLKGELFF; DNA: TGCGCCAGCAGCCAAGAGTCGCTACTGAAGGGGGAGCTGTTTTTT
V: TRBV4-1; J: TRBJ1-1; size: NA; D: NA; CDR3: CASSQVNMGMNTEAFF; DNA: TGCGCCAGCAGCCAAGTGAATATGGGCATGAACACTGAAGCTTTCTTT
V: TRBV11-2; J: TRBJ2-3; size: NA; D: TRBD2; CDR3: CASSLGTSGSTDTQYF; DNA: TGTGCCAGCAGCTTAGGGACTAGCGGAAGCACAGATACGCAGTATTTT
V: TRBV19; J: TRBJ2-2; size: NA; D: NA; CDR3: CASSIQGLANTGELFF; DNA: TGTGCCAGTAGTATTCAGGGGCTCGCGAACACCGGGGAGCTGTTTTTT
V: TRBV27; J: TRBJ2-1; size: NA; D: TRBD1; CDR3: CASSPWTGDGEQFF; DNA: TGTGCCAGCAGTCCATGGACAGGGGATGGTGAGCAGTTCTTC
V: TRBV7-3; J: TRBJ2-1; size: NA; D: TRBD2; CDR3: CASSPSGRSNEQFF; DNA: TGTGCCAGCAGCCCTAGCGGGAGATCAAATGAGCAGTTCTTC
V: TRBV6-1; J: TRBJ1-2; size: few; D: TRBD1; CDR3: CASRTGNYGYTF; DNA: TGTGCCAGTCGGACAGGGAACTATGGCTACACCTTC